This TCR beta chain was sequenced for a study of T cells in Graves' hyperthyroidism and ophthalmopathy. Study observations and caveats: Ophthalmopathy prediction by the model preceded onset by a median roughly 6 months.

Amplified TCR beta CDR3 regions derived from RNA transcripts. HTBI primers drove first-round RT-PCR of the TCR CDR3. One entry per CDR3 protein, called by TCRdb with MiXCR from the multiplex PCR reads. The data contain fewer than 650,000 distinct CDR3 sequences, 12% to 15% of them singletons. Germline-derived CDR1 and CDR2 are LGHNA and YNFKEQ. J was trimmed by 2 bases and V by 7 bases; bases with no gene match: 3. The CDR3 sequence is 15 residues long. This clonotype was seen ten or more times. As yet, its antigen is unknown. The chain carries TRBV4-2 and TRBJ2-3; 13 bases match TRBD2. This TCR came from a woman between 40 and 50 years old with Graves' hyperthyroidism. Sequenced material: blood. CDR3 nucleotide sequence: TGTGCCAGCATTACTAGCGGGAGGGTCACAGATACGCAGTATTTT. It translates to CASITSGRVTDTQYF.